The 6 T cell receptor beta chains below come from one sample, sequenced in a study of blood T cell repertoires in COVID-19. The table came from immunoSEQ multiplex PCR; TCRdb's copy has only in-frame clones and leaves some out. The data hold some 96,000 clones, with around four fifths observed a single time. The sample consisted of peripheral blood. All receptors derive from a woman in her seventies with acute or convalescent COVID-19.

The CDR3 loop is CASSLGVTGANVLTF. CDR3 coding DNA: TGTGCCAGCAGCTTGGGCGTTACCGGGGCCAACGTCCTGACTTTC. J is TRBJ2-6 and V is TRBV7-8; D uncertain. V gave up 3 bases and J gave up 4 bases, with 10 bases separating them. The CDR3 is 15 amino acids. CDR1 SGHVS and CDR2 FQNEAQ come from the germline V gene.

This clone was seen just once. The rearrangement links TRBV7-2 to TRBJ1-1; D not resolved. This CDR3 has 14 amino acids. Trimming took off 1 base at V and 1 base at J, with 7 bases between the two ends. Germline CDR1 is SGHTA and CDR2 is FQGNSA. CDR3 residues: CASSLVSTNTEAFF. Here the CDR3 DNA reads TGTGCCAGCAGCTTAGTTAGTACGAACACTGAAGCTTTCTTT.

The rearrangement links TRBV9 to TRBJ2-2, with 8 bases fitting TRBD2. Germline trimming cut 1 base from V and 2 bases from J; bases unmatched to any gene: 10. The CDR3 totals 18 residues. CDR1 is SGDLS, CDR2 YYNGEE, per germline. The CDR3, as DNA: TGTGCCAGCAGCGTACTCCCCGGGGGGGGTCTAAACACCGGGGAGCTGTTTTTT. It specifies CASSVLPGGGLNTGELFF.

The chain carries TRBV19 and TRBJ2-6; 8 bases agree with TRBD2. CDR3 length equals 17 residues. Germline loops: CDR1 LNHDA, CDR2 SQIVND (reference sequence). V shed 4 bases and J 0 bases; nucleotides not matched to a gene: 5. CDR3 sequence reads: CASSTGGEDSGANVLTF. The CDR3 DNA reads TGTGCCAGTAGTACCGGGGGGGAAGACTCTGGGGCCAACGTCCTGACTTTC.

The chain uses TRBV3-1 (or the pseudogene TRBV3-2) and TRBJ2-5, with 9 bases fitting TRBD2. CDR3 length: 15 residues. Germline CDR1 reads LGHDT; CDR2 reads YNNKEL (reference sequence). The J segment lost 4 bases and the V segment lost 1 base, leaving 4 bases of the junction unmatched. CDR3 nucleotide sequence: TGTGCCAGCAGCCAAGGGGATAGCGGGGGAGAGACCCAGTACTTC. This codes for CASSQGDSGGETQYF.

V is TRBV6-5 and J is TRBJ2-3; the D gene is possibly TRBD1 (6 bases). V was trimmed by 6 bases and J by 6 bases, leaving 10 bases between them. In germline, CDR1 is MNHEY, CDR2 SVGAGI. The CDR3 consists of 12 residues. The CDR3 bases are TGTGCCAGCAGCAGGGGTTTGGATACGCAGTATTTT. Its protein product is CASSRGLDTQYF.